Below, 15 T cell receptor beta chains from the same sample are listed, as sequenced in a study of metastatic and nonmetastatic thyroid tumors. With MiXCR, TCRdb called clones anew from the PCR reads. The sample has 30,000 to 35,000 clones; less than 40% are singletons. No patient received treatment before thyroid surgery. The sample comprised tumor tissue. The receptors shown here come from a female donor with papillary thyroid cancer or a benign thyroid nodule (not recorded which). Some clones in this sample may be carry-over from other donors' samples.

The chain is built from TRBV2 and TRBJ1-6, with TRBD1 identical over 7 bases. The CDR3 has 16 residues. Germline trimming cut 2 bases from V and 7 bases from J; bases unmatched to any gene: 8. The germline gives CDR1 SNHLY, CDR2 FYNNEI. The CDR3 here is CASSERGDSPNSPLHF. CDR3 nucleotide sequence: TGTGCCAGCAGTGAAAGGGGGGACAGCCCGAATTCACCCCTCCACTTT.

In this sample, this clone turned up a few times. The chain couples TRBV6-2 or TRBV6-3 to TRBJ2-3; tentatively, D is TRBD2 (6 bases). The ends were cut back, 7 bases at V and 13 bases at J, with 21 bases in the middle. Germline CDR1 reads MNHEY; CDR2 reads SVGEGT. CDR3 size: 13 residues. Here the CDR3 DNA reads TGTGCCAGCACCATGACCCGGGACTCCGCGGAGTATTTT. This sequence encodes CASTMTRDSAEYF.

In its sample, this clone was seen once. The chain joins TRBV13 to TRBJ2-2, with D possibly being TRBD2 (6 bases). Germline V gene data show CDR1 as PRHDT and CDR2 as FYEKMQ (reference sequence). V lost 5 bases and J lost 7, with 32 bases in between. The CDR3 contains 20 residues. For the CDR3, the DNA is TGTGCCAGCAGCCGCTTTTTTAGCGTGAGGGCCTCCGGGGGAATCGGGGAGCTGTTTTTT. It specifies CASSRFFSVRASGGIGELFF.

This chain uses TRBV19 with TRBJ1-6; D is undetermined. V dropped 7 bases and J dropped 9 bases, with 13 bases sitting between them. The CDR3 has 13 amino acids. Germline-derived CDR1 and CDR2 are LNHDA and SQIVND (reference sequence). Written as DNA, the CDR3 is TGTGCCAGTACCCCAGACACCCTTTCACCCCTCCACTTT. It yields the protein CASTPDTLSPLHF.

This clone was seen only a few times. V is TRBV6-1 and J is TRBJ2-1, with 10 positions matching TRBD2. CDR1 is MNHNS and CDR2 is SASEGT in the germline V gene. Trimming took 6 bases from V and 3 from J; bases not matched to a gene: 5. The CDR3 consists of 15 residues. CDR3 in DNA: TGTGCCAGCAGCCCTCTAGCGGGAGACTACAATGAGCAGTTCTTC. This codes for CASSPLAGDYNEQFF.

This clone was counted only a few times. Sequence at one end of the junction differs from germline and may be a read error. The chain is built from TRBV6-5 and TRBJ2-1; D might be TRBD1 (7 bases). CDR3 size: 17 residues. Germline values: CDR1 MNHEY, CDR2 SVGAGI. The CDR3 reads CASSDSIAGQLNGEQFF. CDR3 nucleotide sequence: TGTGCCAGCAGTGACTCGATCGCGGGACAGCTTAATGGAGAGCAGTTCTTC.

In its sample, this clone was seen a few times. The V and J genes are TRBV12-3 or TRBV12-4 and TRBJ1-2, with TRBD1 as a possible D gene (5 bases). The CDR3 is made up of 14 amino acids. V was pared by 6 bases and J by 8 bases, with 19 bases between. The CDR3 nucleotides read TGTGCCAGCAGACTGACCAGGGACTTGGGGGGCTACACCTTC. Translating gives CASRLTRDLGGYTF.

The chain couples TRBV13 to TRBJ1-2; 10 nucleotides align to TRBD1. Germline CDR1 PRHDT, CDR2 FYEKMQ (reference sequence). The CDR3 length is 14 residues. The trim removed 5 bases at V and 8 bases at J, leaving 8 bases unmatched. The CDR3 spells CASSKRGTGEGYTF. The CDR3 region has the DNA TGTGCCAGCAGCAAGAGGGGGACAGGGGAAGGCTACACCTTC.

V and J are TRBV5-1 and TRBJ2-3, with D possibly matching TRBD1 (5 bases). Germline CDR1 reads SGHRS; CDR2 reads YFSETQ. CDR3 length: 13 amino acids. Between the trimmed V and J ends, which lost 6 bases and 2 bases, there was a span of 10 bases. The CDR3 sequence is CASKQVLTDTQYF. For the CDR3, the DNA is TGCGCCAGCAAACAGGTACTCACAGATACGCAGTATTTT.

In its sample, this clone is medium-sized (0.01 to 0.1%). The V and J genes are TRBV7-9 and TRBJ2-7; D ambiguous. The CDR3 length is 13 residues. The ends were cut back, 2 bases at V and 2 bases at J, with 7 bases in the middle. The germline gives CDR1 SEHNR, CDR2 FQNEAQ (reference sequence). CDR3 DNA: TGTGCCAGCAGCTTACCAGACACCTACGAGCAGTACTTC. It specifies CASSLPDTYEQYF.

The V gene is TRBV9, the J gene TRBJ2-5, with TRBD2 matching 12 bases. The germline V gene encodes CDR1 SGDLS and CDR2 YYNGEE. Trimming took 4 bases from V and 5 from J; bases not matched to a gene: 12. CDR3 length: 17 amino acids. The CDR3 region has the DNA TGTGCCAGCAGCCCCAACTCGGGACTAGCGGGCGAGGAGACCCAGTACTTC. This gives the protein CASSPNSGLAGEETQYF.

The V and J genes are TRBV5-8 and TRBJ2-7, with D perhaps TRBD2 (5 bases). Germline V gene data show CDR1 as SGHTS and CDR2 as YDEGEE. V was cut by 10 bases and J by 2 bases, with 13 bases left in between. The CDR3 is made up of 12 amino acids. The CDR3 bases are TGTGCCGGCGCGGCGGGCCCCTACGAGCAGTACTTC. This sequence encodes CAGAAGPYEQYF.

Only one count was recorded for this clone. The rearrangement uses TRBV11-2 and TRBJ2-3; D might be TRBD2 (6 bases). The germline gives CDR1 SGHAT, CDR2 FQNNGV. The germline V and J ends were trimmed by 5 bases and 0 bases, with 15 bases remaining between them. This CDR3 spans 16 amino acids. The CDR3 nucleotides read TGTGCCAGCAGCCCGACGGGGGAGTCTAGCACAGATACGCAGTATTTT. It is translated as CASSPTGESSTDTQYF.

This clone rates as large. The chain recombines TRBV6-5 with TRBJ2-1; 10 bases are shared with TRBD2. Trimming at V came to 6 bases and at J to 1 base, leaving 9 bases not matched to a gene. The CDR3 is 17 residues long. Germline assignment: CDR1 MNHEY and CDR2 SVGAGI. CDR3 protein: CASSSNQAGGSYNEQFF. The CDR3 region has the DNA TGTGCCAGCAGCTCGAACCAAGCGGGAGGGTCCTACAATGAGCAGTTCTTC.

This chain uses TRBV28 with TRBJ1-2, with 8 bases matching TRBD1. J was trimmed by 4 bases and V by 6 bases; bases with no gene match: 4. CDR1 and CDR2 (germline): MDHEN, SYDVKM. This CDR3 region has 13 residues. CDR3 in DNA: TGTGCCAGCAGGCCAGGGGGCACCTATGGCTACACCTTC. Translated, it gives CASRPGGTYGYTF.